Listed here are 25 T cell receptor beta chains from one sample, sequenced in a study of T-cell memory formation after mild COVID-19. TCRdb redid the calling of the 5' RACE reads with MiXCR, one entry per CDR3 protein. The table has around 450,000 distinct CDR3 sequences, 20% seen once. Sequenced input: PBMCs or a T cell subset sorted from them (not recorded which). The receptors shown here come from an adult woman who had mild COVID-19 (a few samples of this study predate the infection). Cell type and time point are not known.

The V and J genes are TRBV20-1 and TRBJ1-2; 8 bases are a match to TRBD1. The CDR3 has 12 amino acids. CDR1 and CDR2 from the germline V gene are DFQATT and SNEGSKA (reference sequence). The V gene end was trimmed by 1 base and the J gene end by 8 bases; junction bases not matched to a gene: 3. CDR3 protein: CSARVDRGGYTF. The CDR3, as DNA: TGCAGTGCTAGAGTCGACAGGGGCGGCTACACCTTC.

This clonotype has more than one count but fewer than ten. This chain joins TRBV12-3 or TRBV12-4 and TRBJ2-1, with D possibly TRBD2 on 5 matching bases. The CDR3 totals 14 residues. The germline V and J ends were trimmed by 0 bases and 5 bases, with 8 bases remaining between them. The CDR3 DNA reads TGTGCCAGCAGTTTAGCCGGACTTCACAATGAGCAGTTCTTC. Translated: CASSLAGLHNEQFF.

This clonotype was found many times. The chain joins TRBV6-2 or TRBV6-3 to TRBJ1-1, with a possible D match to TRBD1 (5 bases). Trimming cost V 2 bases and J 2 bases, with 6 bases left between them. Per germline, CDR1 MNHEY and CDR2 SVGEGT. The CDR3 spans 13 residues. The CDR3 DNA reads TGTGCCAGCAGTTACCGGGACAACACTGAAGCTTTCTTT. Translation: CASSYRDNTEAFF.

A few counts support this clonotype. V usage is TRBV7-2 and J usage is TRBJ2-5; TRBD1 agrees at 10 bases. Germline CDR1 SGHTA, CDR2 FQGNSA. J lost 5 bases, V lost 5 bases, and 5 bases had no gene match. This CDR3 comprises 14 residues. The CDR3 loop is CASSIRQGAETQYF. In DNA, the CDR3 is TGTGCCAGCAGCATTCGACAGGGGGCTGAGACCCAGTACTTC.

The chain links TRBV4-1 to TRBJ2-2; TRBD1 aligns across 9 bases. This CDR3 spans 13 amino acids. Trimming at V came to 8 bases and at J to 6 bases, leaving 4 bases not matched to a gene. The germline CDR1 and CDR2 sequences are MGHRA and YSYEKL. Written as DNA, the CDR3 is TGCGCCAGCCGTGGGACAGGGCCCGGGGAGCTGTTTTTT. Encoded protein: CASRGTGPGELFF.

The rearrangement links TRBV29-1 to TRBJ1-2; D gene uncertain. The V end was cut by 3 bases, the J end by 6 bases, with 11 bases between. This CDR3 region has 12 residues. Germline V lookup: CDR1 SQVTM, CDR2 ANQGSEA. The CDR3 spells CSVEVGLDGYTF. CDR3 DNA: TGCAGCGTTGAGGTCGGGTTAGATGGCTACACCTTC.

The chain recombines TRBV30 with TRBJ1-1; TRBD1 is a possible D gene (6 bases). CDR3 length equals 19 residues. CDR1 and CDR2 (germline): GTSNPN, SVGIG (reference sequence). Trimming took 1 base from V and 0 from J, leaving 24 bases between them. As DNA, the CDR3 is TGTGCCTGGAGTGCCTGGGGTATTGTAGGGGGAGCTATGAACACTGAAGCTTTCTTT. As protein: CAWSAWGIVGGAMNTEAFF.

This clonotype was detected ten times or more. V usage is TRBV6-2 or TRBV6-3 and J usage is TRBJ2-7, with TRBD2 identical over 12 bases. With V trimmed by 5 bases and J by 2 bases, 4 bases remained unmatched. Germline-derived CDR1 and CDR2 are MNHEY and SVGEGT. The CDR3 is made up of 15 amino acids. CDR3 coding DNA: TGTGCCAGCAGTATCGGACTAGCGGGGACCTACGAGCAGTACTTC. Translating it yields CASSIGLAGTYEQYF.

This clonotype was seen a handful of times. The chain links TRBV7-9 to TRBJ1-2; D not certain. Germline CDR1 is SEHNR and CDR2 is FQNEAQ (reference sequence). The CDR3 runs 16 residues. The V gene lost 5 bases and the J gene lost 2 bases, with 18 bases spanning the gap. The CDR3 spells CASSPALFAYNYGYTF. The CDR3 DNA reads as TGTGCCAGCAGCCCAGCCCTATTTGCGTACAACTATGGCTACACCTTC.

A few counts support this clonotype. The chain combines TRBV5-5 with TRBJ2-2, with D perhaps TRBD1 (6 bases). Germline V gene lookup returns CDR1 SGHKS and CDR2 YYEKEE (reference sequence). The length of the CDR3 is 13 residues. Trimming stripped 3 bases from V and 5 bases from J, with 8 bases between. CDR3 coding DNA: TGTGCCAGCAGCTGGGGGCGGACCGGGGAGCTGTTTTTT. It codes for CASSWGRTGELFF.

This chain uses TRBV12-3 or TRBV12-4 with TRBJ2-2, with D possibly matching TRBD2 (5 bases). The V gene lost 6 bases and the J gene lost 4 bases, with 18 bases spanning the gap. This CDR3 region has 16 residues. CDR3 sequence (DNA): TGTGCCAGCAGGTTCCCCGGAGGCCCGACCACCGGGGAGCTGTTTTTT. Amino acid sequence: CASRFPGGPTTGELFF.

This clonotype was seen a few times. The chain is built from TRBV5-1 and TRBJ1-1; 9 nucleotides match TRBD1. The CDR3 covers 15 residues. Germline CDR1 is SGHRS and CDR2 is YFSETQ. The J segment lost 4 bases and the V segment lost 4 bases, leaving 8 bases of the junction unmatched. The CDR3 loop is CASSLPQGASTEAFF. The CDR3 region has the DNA TGCGCCAGCAGCCTACCACAGGGGGCGAGCACTGAAGCTTTCTTT. Complete variable domain (other parts from reference TRBV5-1 and TRBJ1-1): KAGVTQTPRYLIKTRGQQVTLSCSPISGHRSVSWYQQTPGQGLQFLFEYFSETQRNKGNFPGRFSGRQFSNSRSEMNVSTLELGDSALYLCASSLPQGASTEAFFGQGTRLTVV.

The chain carries TRBV7-6 and TRBJ2-1; TRBD2 is a possible D gene (7 bases). The CDR3 has 18 amino acids. CDR1 and CDR2 (germline): SGHVS, FNYEAQ. V shed 2 bases and J shed 0 bases, with 17 bases lying between them. The CDR3 region is CASSLMGGAYISYNEQFF. In DNA form, the CDR3 reads TGTGCCAGCAGCTTAATGGGGGGGGCTTACATCTCCTACAATGAGCAGTTCTTC.

This clonotype was detected only a few times. The rearrangement links TRBV29-1 to TRBJ1-2, with D tentatively TRBD1 (5 bases). Per the germline V gene, CDR1 is SQVTM and CDR2 is ANQGSEA. Trimming cost V 7 bases and J 6 bases, with 15 bases left between them. The CDR3 is 12 amino acids. CDR3 in amino acids: CSATGLWNGYTF. In DNA form, the CDR3 reads TGCAGCGCCACGGGACTTTGGAATGGCTACACCTTC.

This sequence joins TRBV5-1 and TRBJ2-5; 16 nucleotides line up with TRBD2. Trimming at V came to 4 bases and at J to 5 bases, leaving 5 bases not matched to a gene. Germline CDR1 and CDR2: SGHRS and YFSETQ. This CDR3 comprises 16 residues. This CDR3 is CASSAGLAGGAETQYF. The CDR3 coding sequence is TGCGCCAGCAGCGCGGGACTAGCGGGGGGGGCTGAGACCCAGTACTTC.

The CDR3: CSARGWAGTTDTQYF. The CDR3 nucleotides read TGCAGTGCTAGAGGCTGGGCAGGCACCACAGATACGCAGTATTTT. The chain employs TRBV20-1 and TRBJ2-3; no clear D gene. This CDR3 region has 15 residues. Trimming took 1 base from V and 2 from J, leaving 13 bases between them. Germline assignment: CDR1 DFQATT and CDR2 SNEGSKA (reference sequence).

The chain links TRBV12-3 or TRBV12-4 to TRBJ1-6; tentative D call: TRBD1 (5 bases). There are 14 residues in the CDR3. V lost 5 bases to trimming and J lost 10 bases, with 15 bases between them. The chain's CDR3 is CASSIGGLGSPLHF. The CDR3 nucleotides read TGTGCCAGCAGTATTGGGGGACTGGGGTCACCCCTCCACTTT.

This chain uses TRBV19 with TRBJ1-2; D gene ambiguous. The CDR3 spans 14 residues. V lost 2 bases and J lost 6, with 13 bases in between. CDR1 and CDR2 from the germline V gene are LNHDA and SQIVND (reference sequence). The CDR3 here is CASSITKRSDGYTF. As DNA, the CDR3 is TGTGCCAGTAGTATAACCAAAAGAAGCGATGGCTACACCTTC.

In this sample, this clonotype turned up a few times. V and J are TRBV19 and TRBJ2-1; tentatively, D is TRBD2 (6 bases). Germline loops: CDR1 LNHDA, CDR2 SQIVND (reference sequence). The germline V and J ends were trimmed by 0 bases and 9 bases, with 21 bases remaining between them. CDR3 length equals 17 residues. The CDR3, as DNA: TGTGCCAGTAGTATAGATCTGGAGGGAGCTAGCGTTGGTGAGCAGTTCTTC. It codes for CASSIDLEGASVGEQFF.

This clonotype has more than one count but fewer than ten. This chain uses TRBV7-9 with TRBJ2-5, with a tentative D call TRBD2 (5 bases). The CDR3 is made up of 14 amino acids. The V gene lost 0 bases and the J gene lost 3 bases, with 8 bases spanning the gap. Germline V gives CDR1 SEHNR, CDR2 FQNEAQ (reference sequence). CDR3 in DNA: TGTGCCAGCAGCTTAGCGGGAGTTAAAGAGACCCAGTACTTC. It codes for CASSLAGVKETQYF.

This clonotype turned up a few times. This rearrangement joins TRBV24-1 to TRBJ2-1; 8 bases agree with TRBD2. V shed 5 bases and J 5 bases; nucleotides not matched to a gene: 10. Germline V gene sequence: CDR1 KGHDR, CDR2 SFDVKD. This CDR3 comprises 16 residues. The CDR3 bases are TGTGCCACCAGTGGACAGGCGGGAGGTACTAACAATGAGCAGTTCTTC. This sequence encodes CATSGQAGGTNNEQFF.

The chain links TRBV18 to TRBJ1-2, with 7 bases that match TRBD1. With 3 bases clipped from V and 7 bases from J, the junction kept 11 bases outside the gene matches. The CDR3 has 15 amino acids. Germline V lookup: CDR1 KGHSH, CDR2 LQKENI. In DNA form, the CDR3 reads TGTGCCAGCTCACCGGGACAGCGGGTCGGCGGTGGCTACACCTTC. Translated, it gives CASSPGQRVGGGYTF.

This clonotype turned up a few times. The genes are TRBV5-1 and TRBJ2-7, with 9 bases identical to TRBD1. J gave up 3 bases and V 4 bases, and 8 bases lay outside the gene matches. Germline lookup yields CDR1 SGHRS and CDR2 YFSETQ. The CDR3 contains 15 residues. The chain's CDR3 is CASSPMGTGFYEQYF. CDR3 sequence (DNA): TGCGCCAGCAGCCCCATGGGGACAGGGTTCTACGAGCAGTACTTC.

The V gene is TRBV13, the J gene TRBJ2-2, with TRBD2 identical over 9 bases. Germline V gene sequence: CDR1 PRHDT, CDR2 FYEKMQ (reference sequence). After removal of 5 bases from V and 6 bases from J, the junction contained 7 bases not matched to a gene. The CDR3 extends over 15 amino acids. CDR3 nucleotide sequence: TGTGCCAGCAGCCTGGGACTAGCTCTTCCCGGGGAGCTGTTTTTT. Amino acid sequence: CASSLGLALPGELFF.

This clonotype was counted between two and nine times. The V call is TRBV6-1, the J call TRBJ1-5; TRBD1 matches 7 bases. Germline assignment: CDR1 MNHNS and CDR2 SASEGT. The J segment lost 7 bases and the V segment lost 6 bases, leaving 12 bases of the junction unmatched. CDR3 length: 15 amino acids. In nucleotides, the CDR3 is TGTGCCAGCAGGGCCACCGGAGGGGGCGGGCAGCCCCAGCATTTT. The encoded protein is CASRATGGGGQPQHF.